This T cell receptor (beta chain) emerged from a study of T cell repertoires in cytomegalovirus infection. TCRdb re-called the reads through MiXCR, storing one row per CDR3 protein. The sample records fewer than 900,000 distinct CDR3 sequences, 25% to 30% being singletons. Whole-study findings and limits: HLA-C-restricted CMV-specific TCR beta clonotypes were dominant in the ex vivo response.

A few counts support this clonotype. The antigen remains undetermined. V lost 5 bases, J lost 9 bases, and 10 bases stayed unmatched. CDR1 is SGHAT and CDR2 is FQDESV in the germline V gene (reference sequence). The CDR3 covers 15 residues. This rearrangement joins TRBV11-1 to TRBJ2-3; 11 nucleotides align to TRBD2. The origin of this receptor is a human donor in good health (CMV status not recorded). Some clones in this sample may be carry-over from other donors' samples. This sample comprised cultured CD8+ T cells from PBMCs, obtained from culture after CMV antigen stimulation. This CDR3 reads CASSALAGGSPTQYF. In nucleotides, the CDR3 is TGTGCCAGCAGCGCCCTAGCGGGGGGCTCCCCAACGCAGTATTTT.